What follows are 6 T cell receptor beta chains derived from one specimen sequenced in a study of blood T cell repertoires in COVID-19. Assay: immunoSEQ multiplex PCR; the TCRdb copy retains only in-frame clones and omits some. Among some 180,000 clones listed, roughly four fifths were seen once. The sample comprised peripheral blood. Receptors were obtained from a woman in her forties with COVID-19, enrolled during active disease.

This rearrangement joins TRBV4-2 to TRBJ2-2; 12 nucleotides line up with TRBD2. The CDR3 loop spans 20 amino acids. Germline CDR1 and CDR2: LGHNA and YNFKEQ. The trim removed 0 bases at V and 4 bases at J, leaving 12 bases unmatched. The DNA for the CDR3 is TGTGCCAGCAGCCAAGAGATACTAGCGGGAGGCGGTACGGGCACCGGGGAGCTGTTTTTT. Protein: CASSQEILAGGGTGTGELFF.

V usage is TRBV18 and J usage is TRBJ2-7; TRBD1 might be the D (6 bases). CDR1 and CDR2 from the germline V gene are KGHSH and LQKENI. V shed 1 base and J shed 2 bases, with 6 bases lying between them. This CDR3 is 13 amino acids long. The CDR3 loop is CASSPQGAYEQYF. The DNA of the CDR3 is TGTGCCAGCTCACCACAGGGGGCCTACGAGCAGTACTTC.

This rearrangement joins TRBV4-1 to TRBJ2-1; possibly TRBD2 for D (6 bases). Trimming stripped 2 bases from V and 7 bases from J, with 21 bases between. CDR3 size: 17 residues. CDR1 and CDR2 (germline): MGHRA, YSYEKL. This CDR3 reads CASSQPKTGDWRNEQFF. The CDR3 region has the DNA TGCGCCAGCAGCCAACCTAAAACGGGGGATTGGAGAAATGAGCAGTTCTTC.

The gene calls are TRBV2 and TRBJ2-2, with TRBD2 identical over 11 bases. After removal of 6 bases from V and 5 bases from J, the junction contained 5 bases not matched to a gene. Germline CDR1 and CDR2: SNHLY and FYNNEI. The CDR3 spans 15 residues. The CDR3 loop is CASRRTSGSTGELFF. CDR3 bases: TGTGCCAGCAGACGGACTAGCGGGTCTACCGGGGAGCTGTTTTTT.

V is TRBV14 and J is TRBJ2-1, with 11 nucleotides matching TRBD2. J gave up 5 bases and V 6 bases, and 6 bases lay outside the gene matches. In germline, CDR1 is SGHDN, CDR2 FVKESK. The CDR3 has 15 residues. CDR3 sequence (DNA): TGTGCCAGCAGACCCCTAGCGGGAGGAAACAATGAGCAGTTCTTC. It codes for CASRPLAGGNNEQFF.

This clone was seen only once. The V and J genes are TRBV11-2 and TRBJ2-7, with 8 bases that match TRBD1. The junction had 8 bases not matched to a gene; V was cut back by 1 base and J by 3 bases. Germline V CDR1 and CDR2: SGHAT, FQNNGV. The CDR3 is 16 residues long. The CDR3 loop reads CASSLAPGTGHYEQYF. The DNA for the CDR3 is TGTGCCAGCAGCTTAGCCCCCGGGACAGGCCACTACGAGCAGTACTTC.